Listed here are 18 T cell receptor beta chains from one sample, sequenced in a study of monozygotic twins with inflammatory bowel disease. TCRdb re-called the 5' RACE reads and shows each CDR3 protein once, DNA omitted. This sample lists approximately 330,000 distinct CDR3 sequences; its ten largest clones have 2%. Material: blood. The receptor source for this set is a human donor with ulcerative colitis or Crohn's disease, or a healthy co-twin of an affected twin (not recorded which).

This chain uses TRBV3-1 with TRBJ2-2. Germline CDR1 and CDR2: LGHDT and YNNKEL (reference sequence). The CDR3 has 13 residues. CDR3 sequence: CASSRLRTGELFF.

The rearrangement joins TRBV7-2 to TRBJ1-6. Germline-derived CDR1 and CDR2 are SGHTA and FQGNSA. The CDR3 is 13 residues long. CDR3 sequence reads: CASSLEVSVPLHF.

The J gene is TRBJ2-2, the V gene TRBV20-1; checking the TCRdb D call of TRBD2 is not possible without DNA. Germline-derived CDR1 and CDR2 are DFQATT and SNEGSKA (reference sequence). The CDR3 is made up of 19 amino acids. Here the CDR3 reads CSARDLGSTGLALAGELFF.

This sequence joins TRBV20-1 and TRBJ2-7; TCRdb proposes TRBD1, but this gene call is untestable without DNA. The germline gives CDR1 DFQATT, CDR2 SNEGSKA (reference sequence). The CDR3 is 14 residues long. The chain's CDR3 is CSTDSGQAVSEQYF.

The genes are TRBV20-1 and TRBJ2-2; the TRBD1 assignment by TCRdb is unverifiable without DNA. Germline loops: CDR1 DFQATT, CDR2 SNEGSKA (reference sequence). The CDR3 runs 15 residues. CDR3 protein: CSARPWTGNTGELFF.

This rearrangement joins TRBV7-9 to TRBJ2-3; TCRdb's D gene call, TRBD2, goes unchecked for lack of DNA. Germline assignment: CDR1 SEHNR and CDR2 FQNEAQ (reference sequence). The CDR3 has 16 amino acids. The CDR3 spells CASSLGGSGSADTQYF.

This chain connects TRBV29-1 to TRBJ1-5; absent DNA, TCRdb's TRBD1 call cannot be checked. The CDR3 consists of 13 residues. The germline CDR1 and CDR2 sequences are SQVTM and ANQGSEA. The chain's CDR3 is CSVSLGGNQPQHF.

The J gene is TRBJ2-5, the V gene TRBV5-1. The CDR3 is made up of 15 amino acids. The germline V gene encodes CDR1 SGHRS and CDR2 YFSETQ. The CDR3 loop is CASSVGKATQETQYF.

The chain uses TRBV29-1 and TRBJ1-1; TCRdb picks TRBD1, but there is no DNA to check that call. Germline lookup yields CDR1 SQVTM and CDR2 ANQGSEA. The CDR3 runs 13 residues. This CDR3 reads CSVVRGLGTEAFF.

The chain recombines TRBV6-1 with TRBJ1-6; TCRdb outputs TRBD1, but without DNA this stays unchecked. This CDR3 contains 14 residues. Germline CDR1 is MNHNS and CDR2 is SASEGT. This CDR3 reads CASRSTGGYSPLHF.

The chain carries TRBV3-1 and TRBJ2-4; TCRdb gives TRBD1 as the D gene, but with no DNA this cannot be confirmed. The CDR3 has 14 amino acids. Germline V CDR1 and CDR2: LGHDT, YNNKEL (reference sequence). The CDR3: CASSQGGAKNIQYF. The whole variable domain, filled in from reference TRBV3-1 and TRBJ2-4, reads DTAVSQTPKYLVTQMGNDKSIKCEQNLGHDTMYWYKQDSKKFLKIMFSYNNKELIINETVPNRFSPKSPDKAHLNLHINSLELGDSAVYFCASSQGGAKNIQYFGAGTRLSVL.

The genes are TRBV28 and TRBJ2-7. This CDR3 comprises 13 residues. Germline CDR1 and CDR2: MDHEN and SYDVKM. The CDR3 loop is CASSSLGAYEQYF.

The rearrangement links TRBV7-9 to TRBJ1-6; no DNA is available, so the TRBD1 call from TCRdb remains unchecked. Germline V gene lookup returns CDR1 SEHNR and CDR2 FQNEAQ (reference sequence). The CDR3 runs 13 residues. CDR3 sequence: CASSFDMSSPLHF.

The rearrangement joins TRBV20-1 to TRBJ1-4; the D gene TCRdb calls, TRBD1, cannot be checked with no DNA. CDR1 and CDR2 (germline): DFQATT, SNEGSKA (reference sequence). The CDR3 is 13 residues long. CDR3 sequence: CSATAGADEKLFF.

The CDR3 protein is CASSLARAASTDTQYF. The rearrangement links TRBV5-1 to TRBJ2-3; the D gene TCRdb calls, TRBD1, cannot be checked with no DNA. The CDR3 totals 16 residues. Germline V gives CDR1 SGHRS, CDR2 YFSETQ.

The chain carries TRBV5-1 and TRBJ1-2; the D call of TRBD1 rests on TCRdb alone, since no DNA is present to check it. The CDR3 is made up of 13 amino acids. CDR1 SGHRS and CDR2 YFSETQ come from the germline V gene. The CDR3 reads CASAVGTVYGYTF.

The chain has TRBV10-3 and TRBJ2-3; TCRdb's assignment of TRBD1 cannot be checked, as there is no DNA. Germline V gene sequence: CDR1 ENHRY, CDR2 SYGVKD. The CDR3 is 16 residues long. The chain's CDR3 is CAINPTDSPSTDTQYF.

The rearrangement links TRBV5-4 to TRBJ2-7; the TRBD1 assignment by TCRdb is unverifiable without DNA. This CDR3 is 13 amino acids long. Germline-derived CDR1 and CDR2 are SGHNT and YYREEE (reference sequence). The CDR3: CASSSSPGHEQYF.